This TCR beta chain comes out of a study of OX40 agonist ivuxolimab in advanced cancers. For the study at large: An agonistic anti-OX40 (CD134) antibody, ivuxolimab, was used to treat the patients. Hepatocellular carcinoma, melanoma, renal cell or head and neck cancer occurred in dose-escalation patients.

Note on this clone: Its antigen is unknown.

Only in-frame clones appear in the TCRdb table, and some are missing; sequencing was by immunoSEQ multiplex PCR. The data show fewer than 70,000 clones, with around 87% seen just once and 2.5% to 3% held by the top ten. CDR3 size: 13 residues. Looked up from germline, CDR1 is MGHRA and CDR2 is YSYEKL. The V gene lost 4 bases and the J gene lost 5 bases, with 11 bases spanning the gap. Study conclusions and caveats: Mean expanded clone counts were higher in CD8+ than CD4+ T cells. Expanded peripheral T cell antigen specificity was not determined.

Sequenced material: CD4+ or CD8+ T cells sorted from blood, taken in a trial of the OX40 agonist ivuxolimab. The receptor's source is an adult with an advanced solid tumor such as melanoma, head and neck, liver or kidney cancer. The gene calls are TRBV4-1 and TRBJ2-5; tentatively, D is TRBD1 (5 bases). The CDR3 DNA sequence: TGCGCCAGCAGCCCCAGGGTTTGGGAGACCCAGTACTTC. Protein product: CASSPRVWETQYF.